What follows are 28 T cell receptor beta chains derived from one specimen sequenced in a study of blood T cell repertoires in COVID-19. The protocol was immunoSEQ multiplex PCR, while the TCRdb copy is restricted to in-frame clones and leaves out a portion. The data show about 280,000 clones, around 90% seen once. Specimen: PBMCs or T cells enriched from blood (not recorded which). The receptors shown here come from a woman younger than 30 with acute COVID-19.

The chain employs TRBV5-8 and TRBJ1-3, with D tentatively TRBD1 (5 bases). CDR3 length: 14 amino acids. V lost 0 bases and J lost 2, with 6 bases in between. The germline CDR1 and CDR2 sequences are SGHTS and YDEGEE. The DNA for the CDR3 is TGTGCCAGCAGCTTGGGACAGCCTGGAAACACCATATATTTT. Translated, it gives CASSLGQPGNTIYF.

The gene calls are TRBV29-1 and TRBJ2-6; D gene ambiguous. Trimming took 8 bases from V and 0 from J, leaving 5 bases between them. The length of the CDR3 is 12 residues. In germline, CDR1 is SQVTM, CDR2 ANQGSEA. This chain's CDR3 is CSIDSGANVLTF. CDR3 in DNA: TGCAGCATAGACTCTGGGGCCAACGTCCTGACTTTC.

The gene calls are TRBV6-5 and TRBJ2-2; 10 bases agree with TRBD1. CDR1 MNHEY and CDR2 SVGAGI come from the germline V gene. This CDR3 contains 15 residues. V was pared by 6 bases and J by 6 bases, with 7 bases of the junction left unmatched. The CDR3 DNA sequence: TGTGCCAGCAGATCGTCGGACAGGGGGTCCGGGGAGCTGTTTTTT. Encoded protein: CASRSSDRGSGELFF.

This chain joins TRBV19 and TRBJ2-1, with D possibly matching TRBD2 (6 bases). The CDR3 loop spans 15 amino acids. Germline V gives CDR1 LNHDA, CDR2 SQIVND (reference sequence). The germline V and J ends were trimmed by 3 bases and 2 bases, with 11 bases remaining between them. The CDR3 region has the DNA TGTGCCAGTAGTATCACTAGCTTGACCTACAATGAGCAGTTCTTC. Its translation: CASSITSLTYNEQFF.

V and J are TRBV4-3 and TRBJ1-1, with a possible D match to TRBD1 (6 bases). CDR3 length: 14 amino acids. Trimming left V 5 bases short and J 0 bases short, with 10 bases between. Looked up from germline, CDR1 is LGHNA and CDR2 is YSLEER. CDR3: CASSTGQMNTEAFF. CDR3 nucleotide sequence: TGCGCCAGCAGCACAGGGCAGATGAACACTGAAGCTTTCTTT.

The chain joins TRBV28 to TRBJ1-1; D might be TRBD1 (5 bases). The CDR3 is made up of 17 amino acids. V was clipped by 6 bases and J by 10 bases, with 30 bases between them. CDR1 is MDHEN and CDR2 is SYDVKM in the germline V gene. The CDR3 nucleotides are TGTGCCAGCAGCCACCCCCGGAGGGGTACTGGGTTCGTTAGAGCTTTCTTT. Encoded protein: CASSHPRRGTGFVRAFF.

The rearrangement uses TRBV13 and TRBJ2-2; 11 nucleotides align to TRBD2. The CDR3 has 18 residues. Germline values: CDR1 PRHDT, CDR2 FYEKMQ (reference sequence). V lost 0 bases, J lost 5 bases, and 8 bases stayed unmatched. CDR3: CASSLGRRLAGTTGELFF. DNA of the CDR3: TGTGCCAGCAGCTTAGGCCGCAGACTAGCGGGAACTACCGGGGAGCTGTTTTTT.

The rearrangement uses TRBV4-2 and TRBJ1-1; no definite D call. From germline, CDR1 is LGHNA and CDR2 YNFKEQ. Trimming stripped 6 bases from V and 1 base from J, with 15 bases between. The CDR3 runs 15 residues. The CDR3, as DNA: TGTGCCAGCAGTACCCTAGGCCGGGAGAACACTGAAGCTTTCTTT. This translates into CASSTLGRENTEAFF.

The chain uses TRBV10-3 and TRBJ1-5; 8 nucleotides agree with TRBD1. CDR1 is ENHRY, CDR2 SYGVKD, per germline. The CDR3 spans 15 residues. Trimming at V came to 4 bases and at J to 3 bases, leaving 5 bases not matched to a gene. CDR3 loop: CAISGGTGDNQPQHF. The CDR3 bases are TGTGCCATCAGTGGGGGGACAGGAGACAATCAGCCCCAGCATTTT.

J is TRBJ1-2 and V is TRBV7-9, with a tentative D call TRBD1 (5 bases). This CDR3 has 15 residues. Trimming removed 1 base from V and 6 bases from J, with 15 bases in between. The germline CDR1 and CDR2 sequences are SEHNR and FQNEAQ (reference sequence). The chain's CDR3 is CASSLVQGDRDGYTF. CDR3 bases: TGTGCCAGCAGCTTAGTCCAGGGTGATAGGGATGGCTACACCTTC.

J is TRBJ2-3 and V is TRBV7-9; D possibly corresponds to TRBD1 (7 bases). The CDR3 spans 13 residues. The germline gives CDR1 SEHNR, CDR2 FQNEAQ (reference sequence). V was cut by 5 bases and J by 7 bases, with 13 bases left in between. CDR3 DNA sequence: TGTGCCAGCAGCCCGGCAGGGGGGCATACGCAGTATTTT. Translated, it gives CASSPAGGHTQYF.

The genes are TRBV13 and TRBJ1-5; D unclear. V lost 3 bases and J 10 bases, leaving 13 bases between the germline ends. Per the germline V gene, CDR1 is PRHDT and CDR2 is FYEKMQ (reference sequence). This CDR3 contains 13 residues. This chain's CDR3 is CASSFNGLNPQHF. CDR3 sequence (DNA): TGTGCCAGCAGCTTTAACGGGTTGAATCCCCAGCATTTT. Based on the CDR3 plus reference TRBV13 and TRBJ1-5, the full variable domain is AAGVIQSPRHLIKEKRETATLKCYPIPRHDTVYWYQQGPGQDPQFLISFYEKMQSDKGSIPDRFSAQQFSDYHSELNMSSLELGDSALYFCASSFNGLNPQHFGDGTRLSIL.

The chain couples TRBV6-5 to TRBJ2-1; TRBD2 matches at 11 bases. The germline V gene has CDR1 MNHEY and CDR2 SVGAGI. This CDR3 has 15 amino acids. The V segment lost 7 bases and the J segment 4 bases; nucleotides outside the gene matches: 6. The CDR3 loop reads CASTLTSGGYNEQFF. CDR3 coding DNA: TGTGCCAGCACTCTAACTAGCGGGGGATACAATGAGCAGTTCTTC.

This clone was counted a single time. The chain recombines TRBV21-1 with TRBJ1-5; TRBD1, the D gene given by the table, was not confirmed from the DNA. TRBV21-1 is classified as a pseudogene. The CDR3 contains 15 residues. The CDR3 DNA reads as TGTGCCAGCAGCTGGACAGGGCCTGTTAATCAGCCCCAGCATTTT. Residues: CASSWTGPVNQPQHF.

The chain links TRBV12-3 or TRBV12-4 to TRBJ1-2; a weak D match, TRBD1 (5 bases). The CDR3 has 13 residues. Trimming stripped 6 bases from V and 2 bases from J, with 10 bases between. Written as DNA, the CDR3 is TGTGCCAGCAGAAAGACAGACAACTATGGCTACACCTTC. Its protein product is CASRKTDNYGYTF.

This chain uses TRBV3-1 (or the pseudogene TRBV3-2) with TRBJ2-7; TRBD1 matches 7 bases. V was pared by 4 bases and J by 4 bases, with 13 bases of the junction left unmatched. The CDR3 contains 16 residues. Germline CDR1 is LGHDT and CDR2 is YNNKEL (reference sequence). The DNA of the CDR3 is TGTGCCAGCAGCCCCAAAAAGGGACAGACAGAATACGAGCAGTACTTC. Amino acid sequence: CASSPKKGQTEYEQYF.

J is TRBJ1-2 and V is TRBV28, with D possibly TRBD1 on 5 matching bases. Germline lookup yields CDR1 MDHEN and CDR2 SYDVKM. V was cut by 3 bases and J by 2 bases, with 13 bases left in between. The CDR3 is 15 residues long. The CDR3 bases are TGTGCCAGCAGTTTCCCCCAAGACAGAAACTATGGCTACACCTTC. This sequence encodes CASSFPQDRNYGYTF.

This clone occurred once. The genes are TRBV30 and TRBJ1-4, with TRBD1 as a possible D gene (6 bases). Trimming stripped 0 bases from V and 0 bases from J, with 11 bases between. CDR1 GTSNPN and CDR2 SVGIG come from the germline V gene (reference sequence). The CDR3 runs 16 residues. The CDR3 sequence is CAWSVGQTSTNEKLFF. As DNA, the CDR3 is TGTGCCTGGAGTGTAGGACAGACGTCAACTAATGAAAAACTGTTTTTT.

The chain couples TRBV11-2 to TRBJ2-7; 8 nucleotides line up with TRBD1. Germline lookup yields CDR1 SGHAT and CDR2 FQNNGV. After removal of 3 bases from V and 2 bases from J, the junction contained 6 bases not matched to a gene. The CDR3 extends over 15 amino acids. DNA for the CDR3: TGTGCCAGCAGCTTGAAACAGGGGGGTACCTACGAGCAGTACTTC. It translates to CASSLKQGGTYEQYF.

V gene TRBV7-9 combines with J gene TRBJ2-1, with TRBD2 as a possible D gene (5 bases). The CDR3 has 12 amino acids. Trimming cost V 5 bases and J 9 bases, with 11 bases left between them. Germline assignment: CDR1 SEHNR and CDR2 FQNEAQ (reference sequence). CDR3 sequence reads: CASSPVGSEQFF. As DNA, the CDR3 is TGTGCCAGCAGCCCCGTTGGGAGTGAGCAGTTCTTC. The complete variable domain, with remaining parts taken from reference TRBV7-9 and TRBJ2-1, reads DTGVSQNPRHKITKRGQNVTFRCDPISEHNRLYWYRQTLGQGPEFLTYFQNEAQLEKSRLLSDRFSAERPKGSFSTLEIQRTEQGDSAMYLCASSPVGSEQFFGPGTRLTVL.

V gene TRBV6-2 or TRBV6-3 combines with J gene TRBJ1-5, with D possibly TRBD1 on 6 matching bases. Germline assignment: CDR1 MNHEY and CDR2 SVGEGT. The V end lost 6 bases, the J end lost 3 bases, and 24 bases lay between the germline ends. CDR3 length: 18 amino acids. Written as DNA, the CDR3 is TGTGCCAGCAGCCACCTTGAGTTATATCAGGGACACAATCAGCCCCAGCATTTT. Amino acids: CASSHLELYQGHNQPQHF.

The V gene is TRBV5-6, the J gene TRBJ1-3, with a possible D match to TRBD1 (5 bases). The length of the CDR3 is 14 residues. Germline V lookup: CDR1 SGHDT, CDR2 YYEEEE. V dropped 0 bases and J dropped 5 bases, with 9 bases sitting between them. The CDR3 is CASSLVAGRNTIYF. Written as DNA, the CDR3 is TGTGCCAGCAGCTTGGTGGCAGGGAGAAACACCATATATTTT.

This sequence joins TRBV28 and TRBJ2-4; 13 bases are a match to TRBD2. CDR1 is MDHEN and CDR2 is SYDVKM in the germline V gene. The CDR3 is 15 residues long. V gave up 5 bases and J gave up 7 bases; unmatched junction bases: 5. CDR3 amino acids: CASSPGLAGSNIQYF. The CDR3 DNA reads as TGTGCCAGCAGTCCGGGACTAGCGGGATCGAACATTCAGTACTTC. Using reference TRBV28 and TRBJ2-4 for the parts outside the CDR3, the full variable domain is DVKVTQSSRYLVKRTGEKVFLECVQDMDHENMFWYRQDPGLGLRLIYFSYDVKMKEKGDIPEGYSVSREKKERFSLILESASTNQTSMYLCASSPGLAGSNIQYFGAGTRLSVL.

The rearrangement joins TRBV5-1 to TRBJ1-2; 8 nucleotides align to TRBD1. This CDR3 has 11 residues. J gave up 6 bases and V 7 bases, and 2 bases lay outside the gene matches. The germline V gene encodes CDR1 SGHRS and CDR2 YFSETQ. CDR3 DNA sequence: TGCGCCAGCTCGACAGGGGATGGCTACACCTTC. It is translated as CASSTGDGYTF.

V gene TRBV4-1 combines with J gene TRBJ2-7; a weak D match, TRBD1 (6 bases). This CDR3 contains 14 residues. CDR1 is MGHRA, CDR2 YSYEKL, per germline. The V end was cut by 4 bases, the J end by 2 bases, with 12 bases between. The CDR3 DNA follows: TGCGCCAGCAGCCCGACAGGCAGAACCTACGAGCAGTACTTC. Translated, it gives CASSPTGRTYEQYF.

V is TRBV2 and J is TRBJ2-1, with 9 bases fitting TRBD2. From germline, CDR1 is SNHLY and CDR2 FYNNEI. The CDR3 has 15 amino acids. Germline trimming cut 5 bases from V and 7 bases from J; bases unmatched to any gene: 9. The CDR3 reads CASSSGTSRANEQFF. The CDR3 region has the DNA TGTGCCAGCAGTAGCGGGACTAGCAGAGCAAATGAGCAGTTCTTC.

This clone has just a few counts. This chain uses TRBV24-1 with TRBJ2-5, with a weak D call TRBD2 (8 bases). The CDR3 sequence is 19 residues long. The V end lost 4 bases, the J end lost 7 bases, and 30 bases lay between the germline ends. Germline V gene lookup returns CDR1 KGHDR and CDR2 SFDVKD. The CDR3 loop is CATSEPAGGGTDLLGTQYF. For the CDR3, the DNA is TGTGCCACCAGTGAACCCGCCGGGGGGGGGACAGATTTGTTGGGGACCCAGTACTTC.

The chain uses TRBV7-6 and TRBJ2-1; no reliable D call. V was cut by 3 bases and J by 0 bases, with 9 bases left in between. Germline V lookup: CDR1 SGHVS, CDR2 FNYEAQ. The CDR3 is 15 residues long. CDR3 protein: CASSFAPSSYNEQFF. The CDR3 nucleotides are TGTGCCAGCAGCTTTGCGCCTAGCTCCTACAATGAGCAGTTCTTC.